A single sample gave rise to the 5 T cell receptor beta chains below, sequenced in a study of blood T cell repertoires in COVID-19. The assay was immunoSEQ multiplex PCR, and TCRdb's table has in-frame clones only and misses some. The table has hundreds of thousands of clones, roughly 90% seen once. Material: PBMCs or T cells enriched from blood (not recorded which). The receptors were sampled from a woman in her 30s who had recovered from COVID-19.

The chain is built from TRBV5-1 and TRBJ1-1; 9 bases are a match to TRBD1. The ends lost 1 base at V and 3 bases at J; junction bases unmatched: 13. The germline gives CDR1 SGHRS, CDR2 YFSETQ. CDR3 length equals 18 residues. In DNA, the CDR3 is TGCGCCAGCAGCTTGAAATTCCGGGACAGGGTGAGTCACACTGAAGCTTTCTTT. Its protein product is CASSLKFRDRVSHTEAFF.

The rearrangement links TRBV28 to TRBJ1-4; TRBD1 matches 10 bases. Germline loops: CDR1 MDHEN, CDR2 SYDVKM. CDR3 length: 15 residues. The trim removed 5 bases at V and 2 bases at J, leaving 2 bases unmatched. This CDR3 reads CASSPDRGTNEKLFF. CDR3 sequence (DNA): TGTGCCAGCAGTCCGGACAGGGGGACTAATGAAAAACTGTTTTTT.

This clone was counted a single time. The CDR3 DNA follows: TGTGCCAGCAGCTTCCGGGTAGTAATCGGAAGAACTAGTGAGCAGTTCTTC. Translated: CASSFRVVIGRTSEQFF. The chain has TRBV5-5 and TRBJ2-1; a weak D match, TRBD2 (5 bases). Germline V gene lookup returns CDR1 SGHKS and CDR2 YYEKEE (reference sequence). V lost 2 bases to trimming and J lost 9 bases, with 24 bases between them. This CDR3 is 17 amino acids long.

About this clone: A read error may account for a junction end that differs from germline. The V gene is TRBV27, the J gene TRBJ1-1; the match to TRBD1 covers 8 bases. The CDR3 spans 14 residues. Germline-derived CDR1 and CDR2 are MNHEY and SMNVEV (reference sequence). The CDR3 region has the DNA TGTGCCAGCAGCCCTAGCCCCCGGACAGGGTCTTCCCTCTTT. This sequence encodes CASSPSPRTGSSLF.

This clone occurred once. The DNA of the CDR3 is TGTGCCAGCGGAGAGACACCCAGGGGCCACACCATATATTTT. It specifies CASGETPRGHTIYF. The chain couples TRBV7-9 to TRBJ1-3; D is possibly TRBD1 (6 bases). Trimming removed 8 bases at V and 8 bases at J, with 19 bases between. The CDR3 covers 14 residues. The germline gives CDR1 SEHNR, CDR2 FQNEAQ (reference sequence).